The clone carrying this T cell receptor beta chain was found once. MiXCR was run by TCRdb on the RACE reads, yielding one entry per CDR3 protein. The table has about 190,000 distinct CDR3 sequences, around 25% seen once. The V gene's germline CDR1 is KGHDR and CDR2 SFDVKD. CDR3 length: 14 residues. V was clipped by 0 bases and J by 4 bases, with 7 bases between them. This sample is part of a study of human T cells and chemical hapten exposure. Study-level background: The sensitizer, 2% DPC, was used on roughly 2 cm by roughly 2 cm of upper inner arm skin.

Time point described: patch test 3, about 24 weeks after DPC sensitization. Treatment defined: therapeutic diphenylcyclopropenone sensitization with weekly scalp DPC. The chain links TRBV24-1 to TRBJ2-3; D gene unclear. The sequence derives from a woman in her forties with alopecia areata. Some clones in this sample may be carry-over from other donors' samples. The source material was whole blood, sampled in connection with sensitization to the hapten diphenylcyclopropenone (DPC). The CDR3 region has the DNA TGTGCCACCAGTGATTTGTCGACGGCAGATACGCAGTATTTT. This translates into CATSDLSTADTQYF.